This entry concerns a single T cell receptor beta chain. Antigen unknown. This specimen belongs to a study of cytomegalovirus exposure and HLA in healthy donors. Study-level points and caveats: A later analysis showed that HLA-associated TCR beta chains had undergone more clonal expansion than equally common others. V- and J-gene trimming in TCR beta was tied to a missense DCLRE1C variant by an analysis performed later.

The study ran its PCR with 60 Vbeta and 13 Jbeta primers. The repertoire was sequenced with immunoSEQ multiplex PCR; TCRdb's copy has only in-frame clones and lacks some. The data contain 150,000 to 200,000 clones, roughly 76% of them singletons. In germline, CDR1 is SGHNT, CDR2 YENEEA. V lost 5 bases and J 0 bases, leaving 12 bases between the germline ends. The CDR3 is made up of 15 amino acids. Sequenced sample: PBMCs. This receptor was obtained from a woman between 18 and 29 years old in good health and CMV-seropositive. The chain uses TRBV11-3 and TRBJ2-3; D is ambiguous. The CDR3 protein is CASSRTPVSTDTQYF. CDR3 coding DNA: TGTGCCAGCAGCCGAACACCCGTTAGCACAGATACGCAGTATTTT.